Below, 12 T cell receptor beta chains from the same sample are listed, as sequenced in a study of cytomegalovirus exposure and HLA in healthy donors (dated by TCRdb to 2015 to 2018). Receptor amplification or capture employed the immunoSEQ multiplex PCR assay. For the multiplex PCR, a mixture combining 60 forward primers for TCR Vbeta segments and 13 reverse primers for TCR Jbeta segments was used. In TCRdb, the immuneACCESS table is reduced to in-frame sequences with V and J assigned. These tables do not hold every clone; where another copy was compared, an unresolved V gene accounts for under half, and the others remain unexplained. This sample holds under 150,000 clones; around 77% were observed only once. In total, the top ten clones hold roughly 1.8% of the sample. Sequences were obtained from PBMCs. These receptors all come from a woman in her 50s in good health and CMV-seronegative.

The V gene is TRBV19, the J gene TRBJ2-3, with D possibly matching TRBD2 (5 bases). V lost 1 base, J lost 0 bases, and 14 bases lay in between. There are 17 residues in the CDR3. CDR1 and CDR2 from the germline V gene are LNHDA and SQIVND (reference sequence). The chain's CDR3 is CASSIGSSGLSTDTQYF. CDR3 sequence (DNA): TGTGCCAGTAGTATAGGATCCAGCGGCCTTAGCACAGATACGCAGTATTTT.

The rearrangement links TRBV7-2 to TRBJ2-3; 9 bases agree with TRBD2. The CDR3 is 17 residues long. Germline lookup yields CDR1 SGHTA and CDR2 FQGNSA. Trimming removed 4 bases from V and 3 bases from J; junction bases left unmatched: 11. DNA of the CDR3: TGTGCCAGCAGCTCCTATCCCGGGACTAGCAGGACAGATACGCAGTATTTT. Amino acid sequence: CASSSYPGTSRTDTQYF.

The chain recombines TRBV30 with TRBJ2-7; the D is unclear. This CDR3 is built from 12 residues. Germline CDR1 reads GTSNPN; CDR2 reads SVGIG (reference sequence). The V gene lost 3 bases and the J gene lost 1 base, with 7 bases spanning the gap. CDR3 nucleotide sequence: TGTGCCTGGAGGGTCAGATCCTACGAGCAGTACTTC. Protein product: CAWRVRSYEQYF.

The chain employs TRBV5-8 and TRBJ2-1; 12 nucleotides agree with TRBD2. Trimming cost V 9 bases and J 6 bases; bases outside gene matches: 10. Germline lookup yields CDR1 SGHTS and CDR2 YDEGEE. The CDR3 loop spans 15 amino acids. The CDR3 spells CATGRLAGVGNEQFF. CDR3 sequence (DNA): TGTGCCACGGGGAGACTAGCGGGAGTGGGCAATGAGCAGTTCTTC.

V is TRBV5-6 and J is TRBJ2-7; 12 bases are shared with TRBD1. The CDR3 totals 16 residues. The V segment lost 3 bases and the J segment 1 base; nucleotides outside the gene matches: 5. From germline, CDR1 is SGHDT and CDR2 YYEEEE. Written as DNA, the CDR3 is TGTGCCAGCAGCTCCGGGACAGGGGGCTTATCCTACGAGCAGTACTTC. Translating gives CASSSGTGGLSYEQYF.

This chain connects TRBV6-6 to TRBJ1-4, with 7 bases aligning to TRBD1. The CDR3 is 16 amino acids. Germline lookup yields CDR1 MNHNY and CDR2 SVGAGI (reference sequence). V lost 6 bases and J lost 4; bases outside the gene matches: 11. The CDR3 protein is CASRTGTDPGNEKLFF. In DNA, the CDR3 is TGTGCCAGCAGGACAGGGACAGACCCCGGTAATGAAAAACTGTTTTTT.

This clone was seen a single time. The chain has TRBV13 and TRBJ1-1, with D possibly matching TRBD1 (5 bases). The V end was cut by 3 bases, the J end by 3 bases, with 14 bases between. This CDR3 has 15 amino acids. Germline V lookup: CDR1 PRHDT, CDR2 FYEKMQ (reference sequence). The CDR3 sequence is CASSFRGRADTEAFF. In DNA, the CDR3 is TGTGCCAGCAGCTTTAGGGGCAGGGCGGACACTGAAGCTTTCTTT.

This sequence joins TRBV29-1 and TRBJ2-1; D may be TRBD1 (5 bases). Germline-derived CDR1 and CDR2 are SQVTM and ANQGSEA. CDR3 size: 12 residues. Deletions cut 6 bases from V and 6 bases from J, with 12 bases between. CDR3 bases: TGCAGCGTGGGGCTAGGGGCCAATGAGCAGTTCTTC. Its protein is CSVGLGANEQFF.

The V call is TRBV4-1, the J call TRBJ1-1; D unresolved. The CDR3 totals 14 residues. The V gene's germline CDR1 is MGHRA and CDR2 YSYEKL. Deletions cut 4 bases from V and 0 bases from J, with 9 bases between. CDR3 bases: TGCGCCAGCAGCCTAAGCCAGGTGAACACTGAAGCTTTCTTT. Translation: CASSLSQVNTEAFF.

The V call is TRBV15, the J call TRBJ1-5; the match to TRBD1 covers 9 bases. This CDR3 has 14 residues. Germline V lookup: CDR1 LNHNV, CDR2 YYDKDF (reference sequence). J lost 6 bases, V lost 8 bases, and 8 bases had no gene match. The CDR3 here is CATRGQGSSQPQHF. CDR3 bases: TGTGCCACCCGAGGACAGGGGTCAAGTCAGCCCCAGCATTTT.

Remarks on this clone: One end of the junction varies from germline; a read error may be responsible. This chain joins TRBV7-3 and TRBJ2-2; possible D gene TRBD1, 5 bases. The V gene's germline CDR1 is SGHTA and CDR2 FQGTGA. The CDR3 totals 12 residues. In DNA, the CDR3 is TGTTCCAGCAGCAGGACACTCGGGGAGCTGTTTTTT. Protein sequence: CSSSRTLGELFF.

The chain carries TRBV27 and TRBJ2-1, with 9 bases aligning to TRBD2. CDR1 MNHEY and CDR2 SMNVEV come from the germline V gene (reference sequence). V gave up 2 bases and J gave up 1 base; unmatched junction bases: 3. The CDR3 totals 16 residues. CDR3 residues: CASSLTTSGSYNEQFF. CDR3 bases: TGTGCCAGCAGTTTAACGACTAGCGGATCCTACAATGAGCAGTTCTTC.